Only one count was recorded for the clone carrying this T cell receptor beta chain. This specimen belongs to a study of cytomegalovirus exposure and HLA in healthy donors. Vbeta (60) and Jbeta (13) primers were used in the PCR. Produced via immunoSEQ multiplex PCR; TCRdb's table is partial and in-frame only. Among about 140,000 clones listed, approximately 70% were seen once. The CDR3 is 15 amino acids. The ends lost 5 bases at V and 7 bases at J; junction bases unmatched: 4. In germline, CDR1 is SGHAT, CDR2 FQNNGV. The receptor comes from a woman aged 25-40 years in good health and CMV-seronegative. This chain uses TRBV11-2 with TRBJ2-1; 14 bases are a match to TRBD2. The source material was PBMCs. The CDR3 DNA sequence: TGTGCCAGCAGCCCCGGGACTAGCGGGAGAAATGAGCAGTTCTTC. Its protein is CASSPGTSGRNEQFF.